This paragraph covers one T cell receptor beta chain sequence. Its target is not known. V was shortened by 1 base and J by 2 bases, with 13 bases between the two germline ends. Germline CDR1 reads SGHAT; CDR2 reads FQNNGV. This CDR3 has 16 residues. The source of the sample is a study of long-term antiretroviral therapy in people with HIV. Overall study results and limits: Following ART, diversity rose but still fell short of transplant donor controls. All blood samples came from the years 2004 to 2017, possibly under older ART regimens. Controls had broader CDR3 length ranges than HIV repertoires did. Whichever time point was examined, clones expanded before ART dominated the repertoire.

Version v3.0 of the immunoSEQ assay was performed at survey level. Here immunoSEQ multiplex PCR was the method, and the copy in TCRdb shows in-frame clones only, minus some. Of about 20,000 clones listed, 80% to 90% are singletons. The rearrangement links TRBV11-2 to TRBJ2-3; D is unclear. The sequence derives from a woman aged 45-65 years with HIV. The sample consisted of unsorted PBMCs, taken 1.9 years after starting antiretroviral therapy. CDR3 sequence (DNA): TGTGCCAGCAGCTTAGGGGCCCTCTACTCCACAGATACGCAGTATTTT. Amino acids: CASSLGALYSTDTQYF.